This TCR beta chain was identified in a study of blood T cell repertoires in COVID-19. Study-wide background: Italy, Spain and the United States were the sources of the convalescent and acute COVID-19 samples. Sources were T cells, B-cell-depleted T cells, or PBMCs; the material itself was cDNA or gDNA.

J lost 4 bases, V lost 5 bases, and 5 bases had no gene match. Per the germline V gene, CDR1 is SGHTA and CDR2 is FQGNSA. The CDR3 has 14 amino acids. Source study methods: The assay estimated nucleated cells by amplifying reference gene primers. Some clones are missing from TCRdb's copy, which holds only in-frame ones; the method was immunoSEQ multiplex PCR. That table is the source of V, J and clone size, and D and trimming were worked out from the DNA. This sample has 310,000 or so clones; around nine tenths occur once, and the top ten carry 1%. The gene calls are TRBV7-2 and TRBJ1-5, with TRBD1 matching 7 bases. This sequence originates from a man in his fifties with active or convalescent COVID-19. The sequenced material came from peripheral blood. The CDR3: CASSPTGRNQPQHF. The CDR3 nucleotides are TGTGCCAGCAGCCCGACAGGGCGAAATCAGCCCCAGCATTTT. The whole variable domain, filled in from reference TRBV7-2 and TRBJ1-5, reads GAGVSQSPSNKVTEKGKDVELRCDPISGHTALYWYRQSLGQGLEFLIYFQGNSAPDKSGLPSDRFSAERTGGSVSTLTIQRTQQEDSAVYLCASSPTGRNQPQHFGDGTRLSIL.